This TCR beta chain was identified during a study of T cells in Graves' hyperthyroidism and ophthalmopathy. Overall study context: Peripheral blood draws took place at initial diagnosis, ahead of any treatment.

Each ophthalmopathy patient scored at least 3 on the Clinical Activity Score and at least 4 on NOSPECS grade, with duration under 3 months. Diagnostic assessment was based on clinical symptoms, serum thyroxine and TRAb, thyroid ultrasound and orbital computed tomography. About 10 ml of fresh peripheral blood supplied the PBMCs. From RNA transcripts, TCR beta CDR3 regions were amplified. TCR CDR3 underwent first-round RT-PCR with the HTBI primer set. TCRdb re-analysed the multiplex PCR reads in MiXCR, keeping a single row per CDR3 protein. Among approximately 610,000 distinct CDR3 sequences listed, roughly 14% were seen once. The CDR3 length is 18 residues. The germline V gene encodes CDR1 SNHLY and CDR2 FYNNEI. Trimming cost V 2 bases and J 3 bases; bases outside gene matches: 12.

Sequenced material: blood. This chain links TRBV2 with TRBJ2-7; 11 nucleotides match TRBD2. This sequence was found in a woman between 40 and 55 years old with Graves' ophthalmopathy. The CDR3 loop reads CASSETHPLAGGGYEQYF. The CDR3 DNA sequence: TGTGCCAGCAGTGAAACCCACCCTCTAGCGGGAGGAGGCTACGAGCAGTACTTC.